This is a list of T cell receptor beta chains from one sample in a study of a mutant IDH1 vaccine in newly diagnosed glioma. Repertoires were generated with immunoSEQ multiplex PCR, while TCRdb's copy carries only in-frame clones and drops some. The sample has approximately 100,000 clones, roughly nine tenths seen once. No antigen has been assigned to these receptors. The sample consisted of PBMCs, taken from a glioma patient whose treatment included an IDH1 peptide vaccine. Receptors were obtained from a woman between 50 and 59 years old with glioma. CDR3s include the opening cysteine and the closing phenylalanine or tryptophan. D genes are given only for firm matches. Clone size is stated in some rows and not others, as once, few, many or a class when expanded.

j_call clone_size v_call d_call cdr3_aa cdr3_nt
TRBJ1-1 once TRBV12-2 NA CASRPREMNTEAFF TGTGCAAGTCGCCCGCGGGAGATGAACACTGAAGCTTTCTTT
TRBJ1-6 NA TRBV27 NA CASRGPDRIGNSPLHF TGTGCCAGCAGGGGGCCGGACAGAATCGGAAATTCACCCCTCCACTTT
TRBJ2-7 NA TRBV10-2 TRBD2 CASSPDSSGTYEQYF TGCGCCAGCAGTCCCGACTCTAGCGGGACCTACGAGCAGTACTTC
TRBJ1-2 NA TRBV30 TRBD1 CAWSLTGSTGF TGTGCCTGGAGTTTGACAGGGTCTACCGGGTTC
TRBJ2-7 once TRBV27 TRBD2 CASSLKRESNEQYF TGTGCCAGCAGTTTAAAGCGGGAGTCGAACGAGCAGTACTTC
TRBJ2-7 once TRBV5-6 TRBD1 CASSSTGGVYEQYF TGTGCCAGCAGCTCGACAGGGGGCGTTTACGAGCAGTACTTC
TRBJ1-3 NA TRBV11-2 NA CASSLIGNTIYF TGTGCCAGCAGTCTAATTGGAAACACCATATATTTT
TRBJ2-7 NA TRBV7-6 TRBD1 CASSLARGGTGGSYEQYF TGTGCCAGCAGCTTAGCGCGAGGAGGGACAGGGGGCTCCTACGAGCAGTACTTC
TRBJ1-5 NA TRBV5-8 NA CASSLRQNQPQHF TGTGCCAGCAGCTTGAGACAGAATCAGCCCCAGCATTTT
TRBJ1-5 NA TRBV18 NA CASSPADGSNQPQHF TGTGCCAGCTCACCAGCGGACGGTAGCAATCAGCCCCAGCATTTT
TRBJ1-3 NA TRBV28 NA CASTPGVGNTIYF TGTGCCAGCACTCCGGGGGTTGGAAACACCATATATTTT
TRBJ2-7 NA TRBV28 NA CASSSDQSSYEQYF TGTGCCAGCAGTTCGGACCAGAGCTCCTACGAGCAGTACTTC
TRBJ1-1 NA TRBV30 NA CAWSVGVYTEAFF TGTGCCTGGAGTGTAGGGGTTTACACTGAAGCTTTCTTT
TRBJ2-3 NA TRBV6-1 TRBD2 CASSDGSGRAKDTQYF TGTGCCAGCAGTGACGGGAGCGGGAGGGCCAAGGATACGCAGTATTTT
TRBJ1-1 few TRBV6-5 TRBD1 CASSYSGTVEAFF TGTGCCAGCAGTTACTCTGGGACAGTTGAAGCTTTCTTT
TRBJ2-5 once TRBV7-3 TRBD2 CASSTGTSGKETQYF TGTGCCAGCAGCACCGGGACTAGCGGGAAAGAGACCCAGTACTTC